The text below deals with one T cell receptor beta chain. This sample stems from a study of blood T cell repertoires in COVID-19. Study summary: Acute and convalescent COVID-19 samples came from the United States, Italy and Spain. From T cells, B-cell-depleted T cells, or PBMCs came the material, which was cDNA or gDNA.

Original processing methods: Reference gene primer amplification gave estimated nucleated cell counts. Using immunoSEQ multiplex PCR, the repertoire was profiled, and TCRdb retains in-frame clones only, with some absent. V and J calls and clone size are copied from that table; D and trimming were computed from the DNA. The repertoire holds 50,000 to 75,000 clones, with 91% as singletons. Sequencing used peripheral blood. The TCR sequence derives from a human donor in a cohort sampled during active COVID-19.

The CDR3 spells CASSQLTASSSWEQYF. For the CDR3, the DNA is TGTGCCAGCAGTCAGTTGACAGCTTCGAGTTCGTGGGAGCAGTACTTC. The J gene is TRBJ2-7, the V gene TRBV28, with D possibly being TRBD1 (5 bases). With 5 bases removed from V and 7 bases from J, the gap between germline ends came to 24 bases. Germline assignment: CDR1 MDHEN and CDR2 SYDVKM. The length of the CDR3 is 16 residues.